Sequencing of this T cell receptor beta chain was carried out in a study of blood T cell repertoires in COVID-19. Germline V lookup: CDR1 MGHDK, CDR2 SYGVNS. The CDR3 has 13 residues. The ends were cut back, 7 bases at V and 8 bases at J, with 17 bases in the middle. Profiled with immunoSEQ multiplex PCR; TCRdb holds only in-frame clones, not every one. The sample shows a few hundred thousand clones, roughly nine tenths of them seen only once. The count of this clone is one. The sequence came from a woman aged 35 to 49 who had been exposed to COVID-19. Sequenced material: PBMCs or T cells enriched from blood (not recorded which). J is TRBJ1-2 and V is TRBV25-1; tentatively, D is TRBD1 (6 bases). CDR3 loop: CASTSGGARGYTF. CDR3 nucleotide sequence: TGTGCCAGCACGTCCGGGGGGGCGCGCGGCTACACCTTC.